The entry that follows covers one T cell receptor (beta chain) sequence. The antigen remains unidentified. V gave up 6 bases and J gave up 4 bases, with 10 bases separating them. CDR1 and CDR2 from the germline V gene are ENHRY and SYGVKD. The CDR3 extends over 13 amino acids. Indicated treatment: roughly ten-day PBMC culture with coronavirus spike peptide pools or control peptides (ViraFEST assay). After expanding antigen-specific T cells with peptide pools, ViraFEST sequenced their TCRs. The sample belongs to a study of vaccination and CD4 T cells after COVID-19. Background on the study: SARS-CoV-2, HCoV-NL63, HCoV-OC43 and HCoV-229E supplied the overlapping spike peptides used to stimulate cells.

Regarding the study as a whole: SARS-CoV-2-reactive clonotypes rose nonsignificantly, with the median going from 21 to 38.

Sequenced with the Oncomine TCR Beta short-read assay was DNA taken from cultured CD4+ T cells. From CD4+ T cells that had been cultured, genomic DNA was extracted. Each CDR3 protein is one row after TCRdb ran MiXCR on the PCR reads. Among tens of thousands of distinct CDR3 sequences, 58% were seen once, and the ten largest hold roughly 3.1%. Sequences were obtained from CD4+ T cells from blood, cultured in vitro. The sequence was obtained from a human donor who had recovered from COVID-19. The chain recombines TRBV10-3 with TRBJ1-5; D perhaps matches TRBD1 (6 bases). The CDR3 region is CAIRRQENQPQHF. The CDR3 coding sequence is TGTGCCATCAGGCGACAGGAAAATCAGCCCCAGCATTTT.